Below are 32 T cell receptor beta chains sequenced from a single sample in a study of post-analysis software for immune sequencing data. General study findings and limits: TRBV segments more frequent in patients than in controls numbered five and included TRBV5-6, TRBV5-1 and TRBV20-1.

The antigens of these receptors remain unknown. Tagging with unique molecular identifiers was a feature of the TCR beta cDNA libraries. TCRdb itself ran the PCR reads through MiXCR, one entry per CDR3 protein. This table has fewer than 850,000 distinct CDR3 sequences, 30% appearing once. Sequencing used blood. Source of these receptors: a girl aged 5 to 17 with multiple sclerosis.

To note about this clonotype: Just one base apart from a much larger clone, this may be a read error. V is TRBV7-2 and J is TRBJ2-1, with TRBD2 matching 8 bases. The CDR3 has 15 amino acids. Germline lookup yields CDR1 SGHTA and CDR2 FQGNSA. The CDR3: CANSLALEREYEQFF. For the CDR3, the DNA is TGTGCCAACAGCTTAGCCCTCGAGCGGGAGTATGAGCAGTTCTTC.

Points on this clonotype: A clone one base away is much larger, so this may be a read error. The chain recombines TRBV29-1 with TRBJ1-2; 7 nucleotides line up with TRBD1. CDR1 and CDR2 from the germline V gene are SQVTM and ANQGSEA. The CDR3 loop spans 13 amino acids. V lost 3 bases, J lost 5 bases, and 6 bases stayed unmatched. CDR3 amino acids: CSVDYRGCYGYTF. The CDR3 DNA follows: TGCAGCGTTGATTACAGGGGTTGTTATGGCTACACCTTC. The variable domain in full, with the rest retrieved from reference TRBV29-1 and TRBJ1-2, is SAVISQKPSRDICQRGTSLTIQCQVDSQVTMMFWYRQQPGQSLTLIATANQGSEATYESGFVIDKFPISRPNLTFSTLTVSNMSPEDSSIYLCSVDYRGCYGYTFGSGTRLTVV.

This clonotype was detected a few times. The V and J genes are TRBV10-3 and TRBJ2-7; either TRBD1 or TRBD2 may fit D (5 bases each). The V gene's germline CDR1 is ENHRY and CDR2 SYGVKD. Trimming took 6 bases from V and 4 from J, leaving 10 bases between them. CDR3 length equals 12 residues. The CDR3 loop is CAIRGDRYEQYF. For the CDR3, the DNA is TGTGCCATCAGGGGGGACCGGTACGAGCAGTACTTC.

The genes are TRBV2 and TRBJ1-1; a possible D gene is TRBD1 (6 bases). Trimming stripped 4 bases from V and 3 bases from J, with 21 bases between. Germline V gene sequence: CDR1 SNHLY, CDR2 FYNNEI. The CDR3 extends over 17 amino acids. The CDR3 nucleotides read TGTGCCAGCAGTGGGCTGGGGGGCGTCGTATGGGACACTGAAGCTTTCTTT. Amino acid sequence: CASSGLGGVVWDTEAFF. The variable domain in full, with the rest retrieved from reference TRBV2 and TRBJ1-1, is EPEVTQTPSHQVTQMGQEVILRCVPISNHLYFYWYRQILGQKVEFLVSFYNNEISEKSEIFDDQFSVERPDGSNFTLKIRSTKLEDSAMYFCASSGLGGVVWDTEAFFGQGTRLTVV.

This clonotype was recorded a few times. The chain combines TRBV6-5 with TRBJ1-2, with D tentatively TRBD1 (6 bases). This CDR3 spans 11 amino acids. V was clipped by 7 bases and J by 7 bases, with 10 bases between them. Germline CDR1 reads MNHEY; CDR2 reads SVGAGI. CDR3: CASTKGGGYTF. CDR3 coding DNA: TGTGCCAGCACCAAAGGGGGTGGCTACACCTTC.

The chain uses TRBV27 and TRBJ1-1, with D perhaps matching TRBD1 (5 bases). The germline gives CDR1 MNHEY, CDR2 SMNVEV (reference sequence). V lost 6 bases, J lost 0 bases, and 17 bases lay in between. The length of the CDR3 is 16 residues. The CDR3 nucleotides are TGTGCCAGCAGCCCGTTGACGGGGGATATGAACACTGAAGCTTTCTTT. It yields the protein CASSPLTGDMNTEAFF.

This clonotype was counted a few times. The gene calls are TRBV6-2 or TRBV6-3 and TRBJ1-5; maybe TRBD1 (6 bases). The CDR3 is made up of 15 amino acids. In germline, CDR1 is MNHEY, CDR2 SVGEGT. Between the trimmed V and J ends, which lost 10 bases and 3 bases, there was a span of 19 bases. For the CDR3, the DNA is TGTGCCAACCAACGACCGACAGGAGACAATCAGCCCCAGCATTTT. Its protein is CANQRPTGDNQPQHF.

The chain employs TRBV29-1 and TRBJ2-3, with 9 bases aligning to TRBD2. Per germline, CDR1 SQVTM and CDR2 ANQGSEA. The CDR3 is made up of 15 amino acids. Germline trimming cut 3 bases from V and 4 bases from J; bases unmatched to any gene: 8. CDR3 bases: TGCAGCGTTGAGGGGTCTAGCGGGATACCAGATACGCAGTATTTT. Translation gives CSVEGSSGIPDTQYF.

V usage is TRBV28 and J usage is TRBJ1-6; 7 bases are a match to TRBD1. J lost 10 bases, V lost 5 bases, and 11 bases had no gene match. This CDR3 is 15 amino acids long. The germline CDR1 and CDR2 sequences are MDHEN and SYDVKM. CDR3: CASSPLDRPPSPLHF. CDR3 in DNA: TGTGCCAGCAGTCCTTTGGACAGGCCGCCCTCACCCCTCCACTTT.

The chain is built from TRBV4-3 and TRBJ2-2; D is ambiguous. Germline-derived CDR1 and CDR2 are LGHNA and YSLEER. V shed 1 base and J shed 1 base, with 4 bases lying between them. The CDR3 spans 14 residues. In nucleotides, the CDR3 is TGCGCCAGCAGCCAAGGACAGAACACCGGGGAGCTGTTTTTT. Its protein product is CASSQGQNTGELFF.

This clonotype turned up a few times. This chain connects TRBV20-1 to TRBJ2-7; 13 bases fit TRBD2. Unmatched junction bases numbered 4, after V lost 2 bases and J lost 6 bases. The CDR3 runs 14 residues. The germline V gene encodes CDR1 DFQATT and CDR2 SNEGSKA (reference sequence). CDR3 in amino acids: CSARLGLAGFEQYF. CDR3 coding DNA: TGCAGTGCTAGATTGGGACTAGCGGGATTCGAGCAGTACTTC.

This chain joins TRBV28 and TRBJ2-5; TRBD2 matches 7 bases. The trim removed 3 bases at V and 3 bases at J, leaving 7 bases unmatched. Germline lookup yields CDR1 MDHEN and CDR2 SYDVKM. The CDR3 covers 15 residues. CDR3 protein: CASSFLREKEETQYF. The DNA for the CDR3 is TGTGCCAGCAGTTTTTTGCGGGAGAAGGAAGAGACCCAGTACTTC. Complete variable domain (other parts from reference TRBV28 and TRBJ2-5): DVKVTQSSRYLVKRTGEKVFLECVQDMDHENMFWYRQDPGLGLRLIYFSYDVKMKEKGDIPEGYSVSREKKERFSLILESASTNQTSMYLCASSFLREKEETQYFGPGTRLLVL.

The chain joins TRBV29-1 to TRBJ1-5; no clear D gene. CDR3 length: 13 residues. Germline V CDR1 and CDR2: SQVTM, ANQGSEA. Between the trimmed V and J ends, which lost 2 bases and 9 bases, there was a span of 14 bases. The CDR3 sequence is CSVETAPRGPQHF. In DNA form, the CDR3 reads TGCAGCGTTGAAACCGCTCCTCGTGGGCCCCAGCATTTT.

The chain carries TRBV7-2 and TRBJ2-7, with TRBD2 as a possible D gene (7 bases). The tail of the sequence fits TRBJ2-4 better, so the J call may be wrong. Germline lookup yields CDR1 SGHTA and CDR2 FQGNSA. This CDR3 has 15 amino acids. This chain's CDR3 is CASSLASGGQNIQYF. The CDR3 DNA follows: TGTGCCAGCAGCTTAGCATCGGGGGGCCAAAACATTCAGTACTTC.

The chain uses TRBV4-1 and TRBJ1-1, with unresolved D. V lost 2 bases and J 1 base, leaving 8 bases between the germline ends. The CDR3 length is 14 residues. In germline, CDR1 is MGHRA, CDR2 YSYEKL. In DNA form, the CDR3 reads TGCGCCAGCAGCCAACTCATTTGGAACACTGAAGCTTTCTTT. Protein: CASSQLIWNTEAFF.

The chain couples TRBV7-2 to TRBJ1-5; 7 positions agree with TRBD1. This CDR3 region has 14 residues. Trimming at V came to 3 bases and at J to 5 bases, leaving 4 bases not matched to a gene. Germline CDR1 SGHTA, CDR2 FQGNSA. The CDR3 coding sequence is TGTGCCAGCAGCTTCCGACAGGGTGATCAGCCCCAGCATTTT. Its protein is CASSFRQGDQPQHF.

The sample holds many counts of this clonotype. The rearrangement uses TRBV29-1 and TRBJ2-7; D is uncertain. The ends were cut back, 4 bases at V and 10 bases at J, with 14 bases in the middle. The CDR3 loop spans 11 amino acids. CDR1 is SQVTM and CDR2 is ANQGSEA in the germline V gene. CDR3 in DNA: TGCAGCGTTGTACCCAACCTTCAACAGTACTTC. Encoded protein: CSVVPNLQQYF.

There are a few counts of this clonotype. The CDR3 region has the DNA TGTGCCAGCAGTTTGAGGGAGCTGTTTTTT. Its translation is CASSLRELFF. The chain couples TRBV12-3 or TRBV12-4 to TRBJ2-2; D is undetermined. CDR3 length equals 10 residues. V was shortened by 3 bases and J by 9 bases, with 2 bases between the two germline ends.

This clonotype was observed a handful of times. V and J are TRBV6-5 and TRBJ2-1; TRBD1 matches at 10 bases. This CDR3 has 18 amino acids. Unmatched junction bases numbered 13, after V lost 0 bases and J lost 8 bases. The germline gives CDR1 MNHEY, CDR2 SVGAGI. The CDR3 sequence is CASSYSVQGTGVGHEQFF. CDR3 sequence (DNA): TGTGCCAGCAGTTACTCGGTGCAGGGGACAGGGGTTGGGCATGAGCAGTTCTTC.

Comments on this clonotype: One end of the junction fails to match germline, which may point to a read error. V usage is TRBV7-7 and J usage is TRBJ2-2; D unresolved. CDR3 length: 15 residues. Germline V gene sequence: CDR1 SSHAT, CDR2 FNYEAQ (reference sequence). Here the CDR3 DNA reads TGTGCTAGCAGCCAACCCGAAGACCCAAACGGGGAGCTGTTTTTT. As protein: CASSQPEDPNGELFF.

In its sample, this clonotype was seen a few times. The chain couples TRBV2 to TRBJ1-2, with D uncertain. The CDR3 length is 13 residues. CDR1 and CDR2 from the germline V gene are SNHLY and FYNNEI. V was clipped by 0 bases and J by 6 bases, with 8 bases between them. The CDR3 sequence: CASSEADRDGYTF. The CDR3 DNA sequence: TGTGCCAGCAGTGAAGCAGACCGGGATGGCTACACCTTC.

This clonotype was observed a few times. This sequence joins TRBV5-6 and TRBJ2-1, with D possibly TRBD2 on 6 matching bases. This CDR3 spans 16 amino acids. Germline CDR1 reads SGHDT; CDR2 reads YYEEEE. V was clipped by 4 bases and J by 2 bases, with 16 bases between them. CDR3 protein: CASSPGEGRPYNEQFF. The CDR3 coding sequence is TGTGCCAGCAGCCCGGGCGAGGGGAGGCCCTACAATGAGCAGTTCTTC.

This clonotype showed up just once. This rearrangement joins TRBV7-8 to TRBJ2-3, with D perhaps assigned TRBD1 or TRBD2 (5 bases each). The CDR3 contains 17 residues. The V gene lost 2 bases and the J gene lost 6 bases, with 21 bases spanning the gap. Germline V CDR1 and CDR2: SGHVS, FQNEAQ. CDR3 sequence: CASSLRGVPRTQDTQYF. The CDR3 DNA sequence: TGTGCCAGCAGCTTAAGGGGTGTTCCGCGGACTCAGGATACGCAGTATTTT. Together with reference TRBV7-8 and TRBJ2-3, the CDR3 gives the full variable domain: GAGVSQSPRYKVAKRGQDVALRCDPISGHVSLFWYQQALGQGPEFLTYFQNEAQLDKSGLPSDRFFAERPEGSVSTLKIQRTQQEDSAVYLCASSLRGVPRTQDTQYFGPGTRLTVL.

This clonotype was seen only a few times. This CDR3 reads CASSYRGQGSYGYTF. In nucleotides, the CDR3 is TGTGCCAGCAGTTACAGGGGACAGGGGAGCTATGGCTACACCTTC. The rearrangement uses TRBV6-5 and TRBJ1-2, with 10 nucleotides matching TRBD1. Germline CDR1 and CDR2: MNHEY and SVGAGI. J lost 4 bases, V lost 2 bases, and 4 bases had no gene match. The CDR3 contains 15 residues.

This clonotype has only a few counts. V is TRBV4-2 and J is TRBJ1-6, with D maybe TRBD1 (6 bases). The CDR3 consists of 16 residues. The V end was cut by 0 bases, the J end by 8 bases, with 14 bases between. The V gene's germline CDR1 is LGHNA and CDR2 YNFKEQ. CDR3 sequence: CASSQDPGRGYSPLHF. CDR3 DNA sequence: TGTGCCAGCAGCCAAGATCCGGGCAGGGGTTATTCACCCCTCCACTTT.

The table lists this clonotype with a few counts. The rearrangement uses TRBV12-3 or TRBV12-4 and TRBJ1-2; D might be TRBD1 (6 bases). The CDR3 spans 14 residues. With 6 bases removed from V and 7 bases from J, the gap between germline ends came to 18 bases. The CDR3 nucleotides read TGTGCCAGCAGCTTGATGGCGGGGGCTGGTGGCTACACCTTC. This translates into CASSLMAGAGGYTF.

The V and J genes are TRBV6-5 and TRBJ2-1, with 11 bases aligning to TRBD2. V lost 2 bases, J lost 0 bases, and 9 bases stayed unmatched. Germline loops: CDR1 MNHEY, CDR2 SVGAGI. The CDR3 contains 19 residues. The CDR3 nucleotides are TGTGCCAGCAGTTACGGTCTAGCGGGAGGCCAAAGCTCCTACAATGAGCAGTTCTTC. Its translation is CASSYGLAGGQSSYNEQFF.

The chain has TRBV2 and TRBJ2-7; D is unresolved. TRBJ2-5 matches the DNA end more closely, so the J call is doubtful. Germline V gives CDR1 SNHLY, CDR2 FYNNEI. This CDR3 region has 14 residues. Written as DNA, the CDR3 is TGTGCCACCGCACTGATCCGTTCGGAGGAGACCCAGTACTTC. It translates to CATALIRSEETQYF.

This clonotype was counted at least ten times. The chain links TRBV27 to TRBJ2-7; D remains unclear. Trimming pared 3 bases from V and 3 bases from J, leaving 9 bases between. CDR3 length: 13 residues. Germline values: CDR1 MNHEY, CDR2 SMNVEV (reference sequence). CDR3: CASSFVWGYEQYF. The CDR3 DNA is TGTGCCAGCAGTTTCGTTTGGGGCTACGAGCAGTACTTC.

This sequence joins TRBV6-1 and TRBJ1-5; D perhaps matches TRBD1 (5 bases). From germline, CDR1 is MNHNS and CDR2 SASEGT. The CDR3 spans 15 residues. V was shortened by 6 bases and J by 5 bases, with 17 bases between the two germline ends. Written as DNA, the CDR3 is TGTGCCAGCAGGGGGTCCAGGGTTTCGGATCAGCCCCAGCATTTT. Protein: CASRGSRVSDQPQHF.

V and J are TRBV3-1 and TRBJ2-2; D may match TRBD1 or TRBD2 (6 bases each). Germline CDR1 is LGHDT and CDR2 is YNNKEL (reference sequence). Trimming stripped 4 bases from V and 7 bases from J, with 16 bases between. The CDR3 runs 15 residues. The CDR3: CASSRWIGGLGELFF. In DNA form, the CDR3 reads TGTGCCAGCAGCCGCTGGATCGGGGGCCTCGGGGAGCTGTTTTTT. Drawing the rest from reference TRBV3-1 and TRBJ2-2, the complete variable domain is DTAVSQTPKYLVTQMGNDKSIKCEQNLGHDTMYWYKQDSKKFLKIMFSYNNKELIINETVPNRFSPKSPDKAHLNLHINSLELGDSAVYFCASSRWIGGLGELFFGEGSRLTVL.

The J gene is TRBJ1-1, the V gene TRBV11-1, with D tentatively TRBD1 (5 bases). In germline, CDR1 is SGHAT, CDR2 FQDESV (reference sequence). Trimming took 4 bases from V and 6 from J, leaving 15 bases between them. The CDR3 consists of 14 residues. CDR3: CASSSSMGGAEAFF. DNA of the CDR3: TGTGCCAGCAGCTCCTCCATGGGGGGAGCTGAAGCTTTCTTT.